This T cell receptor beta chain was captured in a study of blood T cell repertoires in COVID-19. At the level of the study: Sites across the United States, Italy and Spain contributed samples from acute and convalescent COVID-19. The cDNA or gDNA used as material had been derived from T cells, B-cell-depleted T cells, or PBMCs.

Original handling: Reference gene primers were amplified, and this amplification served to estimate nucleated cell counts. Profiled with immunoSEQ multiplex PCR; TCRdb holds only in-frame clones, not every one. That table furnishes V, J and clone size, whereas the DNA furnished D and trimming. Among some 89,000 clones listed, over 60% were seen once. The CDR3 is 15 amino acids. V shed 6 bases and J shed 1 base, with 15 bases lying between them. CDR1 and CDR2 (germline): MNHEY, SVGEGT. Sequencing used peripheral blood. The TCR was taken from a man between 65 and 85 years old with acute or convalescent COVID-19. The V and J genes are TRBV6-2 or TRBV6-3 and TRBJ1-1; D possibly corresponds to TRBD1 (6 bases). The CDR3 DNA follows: TGTGCCAGCAGCCTACTGGGGACACGGAACACTGAAGCTTTCTTT. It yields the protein CASSLLGTRNTEAFF.